This T cell receptor beta chain is from a study of shared clonotypes between healthy human individuals. A split of CD4+ cells into CD45RA+ naive and CD45RA-negative memory subsets was performed. This CDR3 comprises 15 residues. The V gene's germline CDR1 is SSHAT and CDR2 FNYEAQ (reference sequence). With 2 bases removed from V and 1 base from J, the gap between germline ends came to 10 bases. The protocol was immunoSEQ multiplex PCR, while the TCRdb copy is restricted to in-frame clones and leaves out a portion. The sample includes more than 850,000 clones, about 84% seen only once; the top ten take approximately 0.5%.

The rearrangement uses TRBV7-7 and TRBJ2-3; D unclear. Sequenced: memory CD4+ T cells from PBMCs. Documented subset: CD45RA-negative fraction. This sequence originates from a man aged 18-30 years in good health. Some clones in this sample may be carry-over from other donors' samples. In DNA form, the CDR3 reads TGTGCCAGCAGCTTAACCGGGTCCGGCACAGATACGCAGTATTTT. Its translation: CASSLTGSGTDTQYF.